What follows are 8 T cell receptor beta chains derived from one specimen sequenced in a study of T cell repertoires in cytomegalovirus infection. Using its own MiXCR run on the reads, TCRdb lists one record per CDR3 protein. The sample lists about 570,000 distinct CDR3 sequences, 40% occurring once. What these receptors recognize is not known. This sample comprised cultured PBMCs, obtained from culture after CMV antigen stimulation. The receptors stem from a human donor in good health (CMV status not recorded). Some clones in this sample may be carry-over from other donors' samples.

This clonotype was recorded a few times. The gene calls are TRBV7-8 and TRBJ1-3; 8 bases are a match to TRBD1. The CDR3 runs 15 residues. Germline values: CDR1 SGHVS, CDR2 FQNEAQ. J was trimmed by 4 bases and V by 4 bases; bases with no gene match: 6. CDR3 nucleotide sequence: TGTGCCAGCAGCTCCTGGACAGGGAGAGGAAACACCATATATTTT. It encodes CASSSWTGRGNTIYF. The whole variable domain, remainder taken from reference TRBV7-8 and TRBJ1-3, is GAGVSQSPRYKVAKRGQDVALRCDPISGHVSLFWYQQALGQGPEFLTYFQNEAQLDKSGLPSDRFFAERPEGSVSTLKIQRTQQEDSAVYLCASSSWTGRGNTIYFGEGSWLTVV.

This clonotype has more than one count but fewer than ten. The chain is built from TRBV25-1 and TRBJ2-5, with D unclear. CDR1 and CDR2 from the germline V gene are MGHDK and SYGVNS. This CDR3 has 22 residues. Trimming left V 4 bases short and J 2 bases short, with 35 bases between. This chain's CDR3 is CASSVLLELVGLLRKKQETQYF. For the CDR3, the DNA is TGTGCCAGCAGTGTTCTATTAGAGCTTGTTGGCCTTCTCCGAAAGAAACAAGAGACCCAGTACTTC. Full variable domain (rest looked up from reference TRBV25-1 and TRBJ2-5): EADIYQTPRYLVIGTGKKITLECSQTMGHDKMYWYQQDPGMELHLIHYSYGVNSTEKGDLSSESTVSRIRTEHFPLTLESARPSHTSQYLCASSVLLELVGLLRKKQETQYFGPGTRLLVL.

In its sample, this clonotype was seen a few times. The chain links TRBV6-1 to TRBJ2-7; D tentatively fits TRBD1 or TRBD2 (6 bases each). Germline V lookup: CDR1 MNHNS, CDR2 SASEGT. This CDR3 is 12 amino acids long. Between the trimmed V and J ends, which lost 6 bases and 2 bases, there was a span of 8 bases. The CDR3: CASRGGPYEQYF. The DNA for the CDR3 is TGTGCCAGCAGGGGGGGCCCCTACGAGCAGTACTTC.

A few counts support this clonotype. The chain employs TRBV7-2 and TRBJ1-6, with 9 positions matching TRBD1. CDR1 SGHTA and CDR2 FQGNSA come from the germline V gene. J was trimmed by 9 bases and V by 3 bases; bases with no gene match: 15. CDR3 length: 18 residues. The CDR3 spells CASSFKTSAGTGPSPLHF. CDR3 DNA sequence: TGTGCCAGCAGCTTTAAGACCTCCGCCGGGACAGGGCCTTCACCCCTCCACTTT.

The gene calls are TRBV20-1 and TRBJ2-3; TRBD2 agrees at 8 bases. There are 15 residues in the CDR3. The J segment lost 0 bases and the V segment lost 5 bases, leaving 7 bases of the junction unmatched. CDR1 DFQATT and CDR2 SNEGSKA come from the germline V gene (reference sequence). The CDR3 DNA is TGCAGTGCTGCACCACTAGCGGAAAGCACAGATACGCAGTATTTT. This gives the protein CSAAPLAESTDTQYF.

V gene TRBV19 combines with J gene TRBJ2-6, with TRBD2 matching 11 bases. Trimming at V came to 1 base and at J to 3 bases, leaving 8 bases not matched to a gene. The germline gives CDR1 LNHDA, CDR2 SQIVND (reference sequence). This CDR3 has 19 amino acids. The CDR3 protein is CASSIGRLAGTYGANVLTF. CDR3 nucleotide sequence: TGTGCCAGTAGTATAGGAAGACTAGCGGGGACGTATGGGGCCAACGTCCTGACTTTC.

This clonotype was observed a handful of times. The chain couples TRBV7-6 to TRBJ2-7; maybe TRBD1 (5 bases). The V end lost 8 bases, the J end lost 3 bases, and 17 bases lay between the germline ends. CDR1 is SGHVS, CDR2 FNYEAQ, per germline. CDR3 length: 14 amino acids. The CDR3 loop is CASAGIISLYEQYF. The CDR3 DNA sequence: TGTGCCAGCGCAGGGATTATTTCACTCTACGAGCAGTACTTC.

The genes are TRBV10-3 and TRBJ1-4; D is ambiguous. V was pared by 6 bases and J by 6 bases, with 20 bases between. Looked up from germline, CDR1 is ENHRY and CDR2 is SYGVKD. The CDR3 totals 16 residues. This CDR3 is CAISQTRGDRDEKLFF. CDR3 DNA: TGTGCCATCAGCCAAACTAGAGGAGATCGGGATGAAAAACTGTTTTTT.